The present entry profiles one TCR beta chain with its context. The antigen is unknown. This entry belongs to a study of shared clonotypes between healthy human individuals. The overall study: The composition of the donors was a couple of women and a few men aged 18 to 49. Notes on the study in general: Rarefaction gave evidence that sorted-subset sequencing remained incomplete despite large depth.

The CDR3 is 16 amino acids. Losses at the gene ends were 4 bases for V and 1 base for J; bases not matched to a gene: 10. Germline CDR1 reads SGHRS; CDR2 reads YFSETQ. Genomic DNA belonging to each subset was distributed in equal measure over several immunoSEQ plates. The data were produced by immunoSEQ multiplex PCR, yet TCRdb's version contains in-frame clones alone and is incomplete. The table has about a million clones, around four fifths seen once. The clonotype was recovered from a man aged 18 to 35 in good health. Sequenced material: memory CD4+ T cells sorted from blood. This sample's subset: CD45RA-negative fraction. V usage is TRBV5-1 and J usage is TRBJ2-5; TRBD2 agrees at 7 bases. In DNA form, the CDR3 reads TGCGCCAGCAGCCTCGCGGGGGTAGACGGCCAAGAGACCCAGTACTTC. This translates into CASSLAGVDGQETQYF.